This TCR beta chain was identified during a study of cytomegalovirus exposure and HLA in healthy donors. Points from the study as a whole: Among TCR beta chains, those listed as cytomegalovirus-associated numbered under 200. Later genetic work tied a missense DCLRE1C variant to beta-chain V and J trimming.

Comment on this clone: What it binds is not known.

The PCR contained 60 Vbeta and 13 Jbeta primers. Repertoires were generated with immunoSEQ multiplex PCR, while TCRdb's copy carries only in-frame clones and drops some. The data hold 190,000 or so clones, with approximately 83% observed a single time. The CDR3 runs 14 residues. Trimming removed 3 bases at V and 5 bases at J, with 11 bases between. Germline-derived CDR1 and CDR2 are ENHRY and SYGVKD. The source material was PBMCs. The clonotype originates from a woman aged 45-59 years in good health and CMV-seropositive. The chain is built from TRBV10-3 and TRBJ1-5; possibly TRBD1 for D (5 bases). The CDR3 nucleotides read TGTGCCATCAGTGAAAAGGGAGGGGATCAGCCCCAGCATTTT. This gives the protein CAISEKGGDQPQHF.